This is a list of T cell receptor beta chains from one sample in a study of graft-versus-host responses after intestinal transplantation. Sequencing used immunoSEQ multiplex PCR; TCRdb keeps in-frame clones, though not all of them. The sample has over 45,000 clones, 89% seen once. Antigens of these TCRs are unknown. The source was unstimulated CD4+ T cells sorted from spleen or lymph node cells, collected before transplant. The source is a human donor who was the organ donor for an intestinal transplant. Each CDR3 is given with its conserved first and last residue.

TRBJ1-4	TRBV29-1	CSVGGINEKLFF
TRBJ1-4	TRBV5-5	CASSQYRATNEKLFF
TRBJ1-3	TRBV25-1	CASSDVGRPISGNTIYF
TRBJ1-1	TRBV6-5	CASTRGRGGRAFF
TRBJ1-5	TRBV28	CATRWTGGGNQPQHF
TRBJ2-1	TRBV7-9	CASSLRGQGDNEQFF
TRBJ2-6	TRBV6-5	CASSYSSGSGANVLTF
TRBJ1-5	TRBV7-8	CASREGYSNQPQHF
TRBJ2-1	TRBV4-3	CASSQDRSSGRGYEQFF
TRBJ2-3	TRBV4-2	CASSQEGGRGGRLTDTQYF
TRBJ1-2	TRBV7-9	CASSLQTGVYGYTF
TRBJ2-5	TRBV6-5	CASRVDFSGETQYF
TRBJ1-5	TRBV18	CASSPDRGNQPQHF
TRBJ2-1	TRBV6-4	CASSRTSGRANEQFF
.	TRBV6-5	CASSYSSGSYEQYF
TRBJ2-5	TRBV10-3	CAIREGQGQETQYF
TRBJ2-7	TRBV5-1	CASSSSTDLRQYF
TRBJ2-5	TRBV10-3	CAISDQGLAGVGKTQYF
TRBJ1-4	TRBV5-1	CASSPTGDEKLFF
TRBJ2-4	TRBV29-1	CSVGGQGGHIQYF
TRBJ1-3	TRBV11-2	CASSLVGLRGRGNTIYF
TRBJ2-3	TRBV28	CASTDLGAGTDTQYF
TRBJ1-4	TRBV11-2	CASSSGQSKRATNEKLFF
TRBJ2-3	TRBV5-1	CASSHGGPTDTQYF
TRBJ1-1	TRBV28	CASSGTGPTEAFF
TRBJ1-2	TRBV6-5	CASSSSRTGPNYGYTF
TRBJ2-1	TRBV6-1	CASKGSWDEQFF
TRBJ2-2	TRBV28	CASSFEWSTGELFF
TRBJ1-3	TRBV30	CAWSAWTGEYTIYF
TRBJ1-5	TRBV27	CASSLTGTGGFEPQHF
TRBJ1-2	TRBV19	CASYRADRGRGYGYTF
TRBJ1-2	TRBV4-3	CASSSFVSGRGGYTF
TRBJ2-5	TRBV28	CASSSPGLAAQETQYF
TRBJ1-5	TRBV6-1	CASSPGVGNQPQHF
TRBJ2-4	TRBV7-3	CASSRLRTGILAKNIQYF
TRBJ2-2	TRBV5-6	CASSLGANTGELFF
TRBJ2-7	TRBV28	CASSLVGASYEQYF
TRBJ2-1	TRBV27	CATTLAGGYHNEQFF
TRBJ2-3	TRBV9	CASSTGTSGSFDTQYF
TRBJ2-1	TRBV30	CAAGPEAGPYNEQFF
TRBJ2-1	TRBV7-9	CASRPRIGQGAGEQFF
TRBJ2-5	TRBV29-1	CSVSQGMETQYF
TRBJ1-1	TRBV28	CASSFPATGDYEAFF